Below, 23 T cell receptor beta chains from the same sample are listed, as sequenced in a study of cytomegalovirus exposure and HLA in healthy donors. A multiplex PCR was run with 60 Vbeta primers and 13 Jbeta primers. Method: immunoSEQ multiplex PCR; TCRdb's copy keeps in-frame clones and lacks some. The table shows about 140,000 clones, with approximately 80% occurring only once. Sequencing was performed on PBMCs. These receptors were obtained from a man in his fifties or sixties in good health and CMV-seronegative.

The chain is built from TRBV6-5 and TRBJ2-3; D is uncertain. Trimming removed 6 bases from V and 3 bases from J, with 7 bases in between. CDR3 length: 12 amino acids. Germline lookup yields CDR1 MNHEY and CDR2 SVGAGI. CDR3 sequence: CASRASTDTQYF. The CDR3 region has the DNA TGTGCCAGCAGGGCCTCGACAGATACGCAGTATTTT.

The chain carries TRBV19 and TRBJ1-1; 9 bases are a match to TRBD1. CDR3 length equals 16 residues. Germline assignment: CDR1 LNHDA and CDR2 SQIVND (reference sequence). After removal of 5 bases from V and 6 bases from J, the junction contained 13 bases not matched to a gene. DNA of the CDR3: TGTGCCAGTAGTCTCGGGACAGGGTCCGCTGGGTCTGAAGCTTTCTTT. Translating gives CASSLGTGSAGSEAFF.

This chain uses TRBV23-1 with TRBJ1-1; 9 positions match TRBD1. TRBV23-1 has ORF status, its function being uncertain. The length of the CDR3 is 16 residues. Unmatched junction bases numbered 9, after V lost 3 bases and J lost 4 bases. CDR3 sequence: CASSHLQGAVATEAFF. DNA for the CDR3: TGCGCCAGCAGTCACCTACAGGGGGCGGTGGCCACTGAAGCTTTCTTT.

This chain connects TRBV5-1 to TRBJ1-1; 9 bases match TRBD1. Germline V lookup: CDR1 SGHRS, CDR2 YFSETQ. V was pared by 3 bases and J by 5 bases, with 8 bases of the junction left unmatched. The CDR3 is 15 residues long. CDR3 loop: CASSSTGTGSTEAFF. CDR3 nucleotides: TGCGCCAGCAGCTCAACCGGGACAGGGTCGACTGAAGCTTTCTTT.

J is TRBJ1-1 and V is TRBV29-1; 11 positions match TRBD1. The germline V gene has CDR1 SQVTM and CDR2 ANQGSEA. The CDR3 has 14 amino acids. Germline trimming cut 5 bases from V and 7 bases from J; bases unmatched to any gene: 9. In DNA form, the CDR3 reads TGCAGCGTTTCCGGGACAGGGGGTGGCTTTGAAGCTTTCTTT. Protein: CSVSGTGGGFEAFF. Full variable domain (outside the CDR3, taken from reference TRBV29-1 and TRBJ1-1): SAVISQKPSRDICQRGTSLTIQCQVDSQVTMMFWYRQQPGQSLTLIATANQGSEATYESGFVIDKFPISRPNLTFSTLTVSNMSPEDSSIYLCSVSGTGGGFEAFFGQGTRLTVV.

The chain has TRBV30 and TRBJ2-2; TRBD2 might be the D (6 bases). Germline CDR1 and CDR2: GTSNPN and SVGIG (reference sequence). The germline V and J ends were trimmed by 1 base and 7 bases, with 10 bases remaining between them. The CDR3 covers 13 residues. The CDR3 loop is CAWSAGRIGELFF. CDR3 nucleotides: TGTGCCTGGAGTGCAGGGAGGATCGGGGAGCTGTTTTTT.

The genes are TRBV11-2 and TRBJ2-2; 7 nucleotides line up with TRBD2. The CDR3 runs to 17 residues. Germline V gene data show CDR1 as SGHAT and CDR2 as FQNNGV. V lost 1 base to trimming and J lost 0 bases; unmatched junction nucleotides: 5. This CDR3 is CASSLAPLAANTGELFF. The CDR3 bases are TGTGCCAGCAGCTTAGCCCCCCTAGCGGCGAACACCGGGGAGCTGTTTTTT.

The V call is TRBV9, the J call TRBJ1-5; TRBD1 is a possible D gene (6 bases). The CDR3 is 13 residues long. Germline CDR1 reads SGDLS; CDR2 reads YYNGEE. Trimming stripped 3 bases from V and 4 bases from J, with 8 bases between. The CDR3 nucleotides are TGTGCCAGCAGCGCCAGGGGTAATCAGCCCCAGCATTTT. The encoded protein is CASSARGNQPQHF. The full variable domain, completed using reference TRBV9 and TRBJ1-5, is DSGVTQTPKHLITATGQRVTLRCSPRSGDLSVYWYQQSLDQGLQFLIQYYNGEERAKGNILERFSAQQFPDLHSELNLSSLELGDSALYFCASSARGNQPQHFGDGTRLSIL.

The chain couples TRBV6-4 to TRBJ2-3; 11 positions agree with TRBD2. CDR3 length equals 15 residues. Germline loops: CDR1 MRHNA, CDR2 SNTAGT. V shed 6 bases and J 3 bases; nucleotides not matched to a gene: 5. CDR3 protein: CASSPLAGVTDTQYF. CDR3 sequence (DNA): TGTGCCAGCAGCCCACTAGCGGGAGTAACAGATACGCAGTATTTT.

This rearrangement joins TRBV19 to TRBJ1-4; no clear D. This CDR3 is built from 13 residues. Trimming removed 8 bases from V and 4 bases from J, with 11 bases in between. Germline V gives CDR1 LNHDA, CDR2 SQIVND (reference sequence). The chain's CDR3 is CASSYRRNEKLFF. As DNA, the CDR3 is TGTGCCAGTTCTTACAGACGTAATGAAAAACTGTTTTTT.

The DNA of the CDR3 is TGTGCCAGTAGTATAGGTCTAACGGCGGGAACTGCCTACGAGCAGTACTTC. This codes for CASSIGLTAGTAYEQYF. The chain uses TRBV19 and TRBJ2-7, with D maybe TRBD2 (6 bases). This CDR3 is 17 amino acids long. Trimming pared 1 base from V and 2 bases from J, leaving 18 bases between. CDR1 and CDR2 from the germline V gene are LNHDA and SQIVND (reference sequence).

The V and J genes are TRBV7-2 and TRBJ2-7; TRBD1 matches 10 bases. V trimming: 5 bases; J trimming: 3 bases; junction bases outside the gene matches: 1. The CDR3 contains 13 residues. Germline CDR1 SGHTA, CDR2 FQGNSA. The CDR3 DNA reads as TGTGCCAGCAGCCGGGACAGGGGCTACGAGCAGTACTTC. This translates into CASSRDRGYEQYF.

This rearrangement joins TRBV5-4 to TRBJ2-3; 8 bases line up with TRBD2. The CDR3 sequence is 16 residues long. CDR1 and CDR2 (germline): SGHNT, YYREEE (reference sequence). J lost 3 bases, V lost 4 bases, and 10 bases had no gene match. The CDR3 coding sequence is TGTGCCAGCAGCCCAATAGCGGGACGAGGTACAGATACGCAGTATTTT. The encoded protein is CASSPIAGRGTDTQYF.

This clone has a handful of counts. This rearrangement joins TRBV6-1 to TRBJ2-3; TRBD1 agrees at 9 bases. Germline loops: CDR1 MNHNS, CDR2 SASEGT. The CDR3 is 14 residues long. V trimming: 6 bases; J trimming: 2 bases; junction bases outside the gene matches: 3. The CDR3 DNA sequence: TGTGCCAGCAGAAGGACAGGGGTCACAGATACGCAGTATTTT. Residues: CASRRTGVTDTQYF.

J is TRBJ2-3 and V is TRBV29-1; a possible D gene is TRBD2 (6 bases). The length of the CDR3 is 12 residues. CDR1 SQVTM and CDR2 ANQGSEA come from the germline V gene. Trimming took 4 bases from V and 5 from J, leaving 10 bases between them. CDR3 in amino acids: CSVGREEDTQYF. CDR3 bases: TGCAGCGTTGGGAGGGAAGAAGATACGCAGTATTTT.

The V gene is TRBV27, the J gene TRBJ1-5, with 9 bases identical to TRBD1. This CDR3 comprises 15 residues. V lost 6 bases, J lost 2 bases, and 5 bases stayed unmatched. Germline lookup yields CDR1 MNHEY and CDR2 SMNVEV (reference sequence). CDR3 sequence: CASRSGTGRNQPQHF. CDR3 nucleotides: TGTGCCAGCAGGTCCGGGACAGGGCGCAATCAGCCCCAGCATTTT.

The chain uses TRBV15 and TRBJ2-3, with D possibly matching TRBD2 (5 bases). V lost 5 bases and J 2 bases, leaving 14 bases between the germline ends. CDR3 length: 15 amino acids. Germline V gene lookup returns CDR1 LNHNV and CDR2 YYDKDF (reference sequence). CDR3 coding DNA: TGTGCCACCAGCTTCGAGGGCCGCGCCACAGATACGCAGTATTTT. Protein sequence: CATSFEGRATDTQYF.

The gene calls are TRBV4-2 and TRBJ2-1; perhaps TRBD2 as D (5 bases). Germline values: CDR1 LGHNA, CDR2 YNFKEQ. V lost 3 bases and J lost 2, with 8 bases in between. This CDR3 comprises 14 residues. The CDR3 loop is CASSQEVTYNEQFF. CDR3 nucleotide sequence: TGTGCCAGCAGCCAGGAGGTAACCTACAATGAGCAGTTCTTC.

This chain connects TRBV7-9 to TRBJ1-1, with D uncertain. Trimming cost V 1 base and J 4 bases, with 4 bases left between them. Germline lookup yields CDR1 SEHNR and CDR2 FQNEAQ (reference sequence). The CDR3 covers 12 residues. CDR3 in amino acids: CASSLVATEAFF. CDR3 coding DNA: TGTGCCAGCAGCTTAGTGGCCACTGAAGCTTTCTTT.

This clone was recorded a few times. The rearrangement joins TRBV5-6 to TRBJ2-7; possibly TRBD1 for D (6 bases). The V gene lost 3 bases and the J gene lost 1 base, with 14 bases spanning the gap. The CDR3 has 15 residues. Looked up from germline, CDR1 is SGHDT and CDR2 is YYEEEE. This CDR3 is CASSWGRQGSYEQYF. CDR3 nucleotides: TGTGCCAGCAGCTGGGGGCGGCAGGGGTCCTACGAGCAGTACTTC.

This clone was observed a handful of times. The chain links TRBV5-4 to TRBJ1-5, with D unclear. Germline CDR1 is SGHNT and CDR2 is YYREEE (reference sequence). This CDR3 is 14 amino acids long. Trimming removed 0 bases from V and 4 bases from J, with 8 bases in between. The CDR3 DNA sequence: TGTGCCAGCAGCTTGGCAGGCGGGAATCAGCCCCAGCATTTT. The encoded protein is CASSLAGGNQPQHF.

A note on this clone: It is likely a read error, because the conserved phenylalanine at the end of the CDR3 is missing. The limits of the CDR3 on the DNA are not certain, so only TCRdb's listed CDR3 is given. V usage is TRBV21-1 and J usage is TRBJ2-7; no check of the table's D call, TRBD1, against the DNA was made. TRBV21-1 is termed a pseudogene. The CDR3 adds up to 10 amino acids, both ends counted. The CDR3 reads CASTNPQAPP.

This chain links TRBV27 with TRBJ2-7; the D is unclear. With 6 bases removed from V and 3 bases from J, the gap between germline ends came to 6 bases. Germline lookup yields CDR1 MNHEY and CDR2 SMNVEV (reference sequence). The CDR3 is 11 residues long. This CDR3 reads CASSCGYEQYF. CDR3 nucleotide sequence: TGTGCCAGCAGCTGCGGCTACGAGCAGTACTTC.